This T cell receptor (beta chain) was identified during a study of post-analysis software for immune sequencing data. Study in general: There were relapsing-remitting, secondary progressive and progressive-relapsing multiple sclerosis among the disease courses included.

This clonotype was detected only a few times. Its antigen is as yet unknown. CDR3 length: 15 amino acids. The V end lost 5 bases, the J end lost 3 bases, and 14 bases lay between the germline ends. Study-wide results and caveats: TRBV segments more frequent in patients than in controls numbered roughly 5 and included TRBV5-6, TRBV5-1 and TRBV20-1. Strong co-clustering by F measure was evident for samples that had been prepared in the same batch. Normalized Chao1 diversity in multiple sclerosis patients fell significantly below that of controls.

Unique molecular identifiers featured in each of the TCR beta cDNA libraries. TCRdb passed the PCR reads through MiXCR, listing each CDR3 protein once. There are under 650,000 distinct CDR3 sequences in the sample; about 40% occur only once, and 1.5% to 2% lies in the top ten. The chain combines TRBV12-3 or TRBV12-4 with TRBJ2-1, with a tentative D call TRBD2 (5 bases). The sequence was collected from a girl under 18 with multiple sclerosis. The sample comprised blood. In nucleotides, the CDR3 is TGTGCCAGCAGTCCCTTTACGGGAATCTACAATGAGCAGTTCTTC. Amino acid sequence: CASSPFTGIYNEQFF.